Listed below are T cell receptor beta chains from one sample, sequenced in a study of cytomegalovirus exposure and HLA in healthy donors. TCRdb's table, derived via immunoSEQ multiplex PCR, lists solely in-frame clones and lacks some. In the table there are some 130,000 clones, about four fifths of which are singletons. The sample comprised PBMCs. Every receptor here comes from a male donor in good health and CMV-seropositive. Each CDR3 is given with its conserved first and last residue.

v_gene,CDR3aa
TRBV5-1,CASSLAGLARNTGELFF
TRBV21-1,CASSKWGTALSYNEQFF
TRBV5-1,CASSYSSGANVLTF
TRBV19,CASSENRWRDQGDTQYF
TRBV27,CASSPSGGAFGEQFF
TRBV14,CASSRGPHTEAFF
TRBV4-2,CASSQAGGRNTGELFF
TRBV9,CASSVLAGASAGELFF
TRBV28,CASSSAGLARHEQFF
TRBV27,CASRSGRGTGAQYF
TRBV19,CASNGDRWNYGYTF
TRBV27,CASSLARDSLAKNIQYF
TRBV5-5,CASSLASGAYEQYF
TRBV5-8,CASSSLFGGLSEQYF
TRBV6-5,CASSYSTQGEQYF
TRBV20-1,CSAIRFETQYF
TRBV6-1,CASKPGQQNTEAFF
TRBV11-3,CASSLGTGNTEAFF
TRBV5-8,CASSLYGAYEQYF
TRBV6-5,CASSYSYYNSPLHF
TRBV5-6,CASSLAAGSTDTQYF
TRBV7-3,CASSLGFPRGTDTQYF
TRBV14,CASSPLPSGFANTGELFF
TRBV2,CASSGQGLYEQYF